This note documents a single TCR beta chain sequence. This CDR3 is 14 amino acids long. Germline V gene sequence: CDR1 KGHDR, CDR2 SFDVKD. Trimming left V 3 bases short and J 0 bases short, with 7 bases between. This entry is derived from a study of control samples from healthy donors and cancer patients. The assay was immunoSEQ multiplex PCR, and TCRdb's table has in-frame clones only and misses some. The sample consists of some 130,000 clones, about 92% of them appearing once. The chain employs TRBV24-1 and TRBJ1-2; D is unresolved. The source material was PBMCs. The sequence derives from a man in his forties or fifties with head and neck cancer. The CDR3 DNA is TGTGCCACCAGTGATCGCAGGCCTAACTATGGCTACACCTTC. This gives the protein CATSDRRPNYGYTF.